The 26 T cell receptor beta chains below were found in one sample sequenced in a study of T cells in Graves' hyperthyroidism and ophthalmopathy. RNA transcripts yielded amplified TCR beta CDR3 regions. The TCR CDR3 was amplified in a first-round RT-PCR using the HTBI primer set. MiXCR, run by TCRdb on the multiplex PCR reads, gives a single entry per CDR3 protein. The sample consists of nearly 600,000 distinct CDR3 sequences, 11% to 15% of them appearing once. Sequencing input: blood. All receptors derive from a woman aged 25 to 45 with Graves' hyperthyroidism that later progressed to Graves' ophthalmopathy.

This clonotype has a handful of counts. The chain is built from TRBV7-9 and TRBJ2-5, with TRBD1 matching 7 bases. The J segment lost 5 bases and the V segment lost 4 bases, leaving 10 bases of the junction unmatched. Germline CDR1 SEHNR, CDR2 FQNEAQ (reference sequence). The CDR3 has 15 amino acids. CDR3 sequence (DNA): TGTGCCAGCAGCTCTCGAGACAGGGAAGGGGAGACCCAGTACTTC. Amino acid sequence: CASSSRDREGETQYF.

This clonotype came up a few times. The chain is built from TRBV6-4 and TRBJ1-2, with TRBD1 identical over 10 bases. The CDR3 consists of 13 residues. The V segment lost 6 bases and the J segment 8 bases; nucleotides outside the gene matches: 6. Germline V gene sequence: CDR1 MRHNA, CDR2 SNTAGT. CDR3 DNA sequence: TGTGCCAGCAGAAGACAGGGGGCTCGAGGCTACACCTTC. Protein product: CASRRQGARGYTF.

This clonotype was counted ten times or more. The gene calls are TRBV9 and TRBJ2-2; D unclear. Germline V gene data show CDR1 as SGDLS and CDR2 as YYNGEE. Trimming took 4 bases from V and 7 from J, leaving 14 bases between them. This CDR3 is 14 amino acids long. The CDR3, as DNA: TGTGCCAGCAGCCTTCGCGCGGACGTCGGGGAGCTGTTTTTT. This codes for CASSLRADVGELFF.

This clonotype was detected ten times or more. This chain links TRBV20-1 with TRBJ2-3; D not resolved. V shed 6 bases and J shed 2 bases, with 6 bases lying between them. The germline V gene has CDR1 DFQATT and CDR2 SNEGSKA (reference sequence). This CDR3 contains 11 residues. In nucleotides, the CDR3 is TGCAGTGCCCCAGACACAGATACGCAGTATTTT. Encoded protein: CSAPDTDTQYF.

This clonotype showed up just a few times. V and J are TRBV9 and TRBJ1-2; no reliable D call. V lost 0 bases and J 5 bases, leaving 14 bases between the germline ends. The CDR3 extends over 15 amino acids. Germline CDR1 is SGDLS and CDR2 is YYNGEE. CDR3 sequence reads: CASSVDGALLYGYTF. CDR3 coding DNA: TGTGCCAGCAGCGTAGATGGCGCATTGTTGTATGGCTACACCTTC.

This CDR3 reads CASSPREGRSGTQYF. The DNA of the CDR3 is TGTGCCAGCTCACCACGAGAGGGTCGGTCGGGCACCCAGTACTTC. The rearrangement links TRBV18 to TRBJ2-5; D perhaps matches TRBD2 (5 bases). V dropped 1 base and J dropped 8 bases, with 17 bases sitting between them. CDR1 and CDR2 (germline): KGHSH, LQKENI. CDR3 length: 15 amino acids. Together with reference TRBV18 and TRBJ2-5, the CDR3 gives the full variable domain: NAGVMQNPRHLVRRRGQEARLRCSPMKGHSHVYWYRQLPEEGLKFMVYLQKENIIDESGMPKERFSAEFPKEGPSILRIQQVVRGDSAAYFCASSPREGRSGTQYFGPGTRLLVL.

This clonotype was observed a handful of times. J is TRBJ2-1 and V is TRBV10-3; 7 nucleotides match TRBD2. This CDR3 comprises 16 residues. CDR1 ENHRY and CDR2 SYGVKD come from the germline V gene. V lost 3 bases and J lost 7; bases outside the gene matches: 12. CDR3 loop: CAISDKGRAVENEQFF. Written as DNA, the CDR3 is TGTGCCATCAGTGATAAGGGGAGGGCCGTGGAAAATGAGCAGTTCTTC.

This clonotype was seen many times. J is TRBJ2-5 and V is TRBV7-2, with 12 bases fitting TRBD2. J lost 5 bases, V lost 2 bases, and 6 bases had no gene match. There are 16 residues in the CDR3. Germline assignment: CDR1 SGHTA and CDR2 FQGNSA. CDR3 sequence: CASSLRLAGAGETQYF. For the CDR3, the DNA is TGTGCCAGCAGCTTAAGACTAGCGGGAGCGGGGGAGACCCAGTACTTC.

The table lists this clonotype with many counts. The chain has TRBV5-1 and TRBJ2-1, with D unclear. CDR3 length: 12 residues. The V end was cut by 0 bases, the J end by 9 bases, with 7 bases between. CDR1 and CDR2 (germline): SGHRS, YFSETQ. DNA for the CDR3: TGCGCCAGCAGCTTGGAGATGGGTGAGCAGTTCTTC. It specifies CASSLEMGEQFF.

This clonotype was counted ten times or more. The chain has TRBV11-1 and TRBJ2-7; a possible D gene is TRBD2 (6 bases). CDR1 is SGHAT, CDR2 FQDESV, per germline (reference sequence). This CDR3 comprises 17 residues. Trimming removed 6 bases from V and 3 bases from J, with 24 bases in between. Here the CDR3 reads CASSPKPPGLDNYEQYF. The CDR3 DNA reads TGTGCCAGCAGTCCAAAGCCCCCGGGACTGGATAACTACGAGCAGTACTTC.

This clonotype was counted a few times. The rearrangement links TRBV5-1 to TRBJ2-7; D perhaps matches TRBD1 (6 bases). Germline V gene lookup returns CDR1 SGHRS and CDR2 YFSETQ. V dropped 4 bases and J dropped 5 bases, with 10 bases sitting between them. The CDR3 is 12 amino acids. This chain's CDR3 is CASSTGSDEQYF. Written as DNA, the CDR3 is TGCGCCAGCAGCACAGGGTCCGACGAGCAGTACTTC.

This clonotype was recorded a few times. The CDR3 bases are TGTGCCAGCAGGCCCCCCAGGGGCGGTAACTATGGCTACACCTTC. Translating it yields CASRPPRGGNYGYTF. The chain recombines TRBV28 with TRBJ1-2; TRBD1 is a possible D gene (6 bases). This CDR3 has 15 amino acids. Trimming took off 6 bases at V and 1 base at J, with 15 bases between the two ends. Germline loops: CDR1 MDHEN, CDR2 SYDVKM.

Many counts were recorded for this clonotype. The chain is built from TRBV9 and TRBJ2-4; 12 positions agree with TRBD2. CDR1 and CDR2 from the germline V gene are SGDLS and YYNGEE. The CDR3 length is 14 residues. J lost 7 bases, V lost 5 bases, and 4 bases had no gene match. The CDR3 region has the DNA TGTGCCAGCAGTCTAGCGGGAGGGCTTAACATTCAGTACTTC. It is translated as CASSLAGGLNIQYF.

The rearrangement joins TRBV5-4 to TRBJ2-1; 7 bases line up with TRBD1. The CDR3 is made up of 13 amino acids. Trimming took 3 bases from V and 7 from J; bases not matched to a gene: 4. Germline V gene data show CDR1 as SGHNT and CDR2 as YYREEE (reference sequence). The CDR3 here is CASSWTGGNEQFF. The CDR3 coding sequence is TGTGCCAGCAGCTGGACAGGCGGTAATGAGCAGTTCTTC. Together with reference TRBV5-4 and TRBJ2-1, the CDR3 gives the full variable domain: ETGVTQSPTHLIKTRGQQVTLRCSSQSGHNTVSWYQQALGQGPQFIFQYYREEENGRGNFPPRFSGLQFPNYSSELNVNALELDDSALYLCASSWTGGNEQFFGPGTRLTVL.

The chain links TRBV9 to TRBJ1-1, with D possibly matching TRBD1 (5 bases). CDR3 length equals 13 residues. Per germline, CDR1 SGDLS and CDR2 YYNGEE. Trimming took 4 bases from V and 6 from J, leaving 13 bases between them. As DNA, the CDR3 is TGTGCCAGCAGCCCTTCGTTGGGGGCTGAAGCTTTCTTT. This translates into CASSPSLGAEAFF. The variable domain in full, completed from reference TRBV9 and TRBJ1-1, reads DSGVTQTPKHLITATGQRVTLRCSPRSGDLSVYWYQQSLDQGLQFLIQYYNGEERAKGNILERFSAQQFPDLHSELNLSSLELGDSALYFCASSPSLGAEAFFGQGTRLTVV.

V and J are TRBV3-1 and TRBJ2-7, with 10 nucleotides matching TRBD1. The germline gives CDR1 LGHDT, CDR2 YNNKEL (reference sequence). Trimming removed 2 bases from V and 5 bases from J; junction bases left unmatched: 6. The CDR3 is 15 amino acids. The CDR3: CASSQIGTGENEQYF. CDR3 nucleotides: TGTGCCAGCAGCCAAATAGGGACAGGGGAGAACGAGCAGTACTTC.

The gene calls are TRBV4-3 and TRBJ1-5; TRBD1 agrees at 12 bases. Germline assignment: CDR1 LGHNA and CDR2 YSLEER. The CDR3 covers 15 residues. Losses at the gene ends were 5 bases for V and 6 bases for J; bases not matched to a gene: 5. The CDR3: CASSEGQGASQPQHF. CDR3 DNA sequence: TGCGCCAGCAGCGAGGGACAGGGGGCTTCTCAGCCCCAGCATTTT.

This clonotype was counted a few times. The chain is built from TRBV19 and TRBJ2-1; D unclear. This CDR3 has 15 residues. The germline V gene has CDR1 LNHDA and CDR2 SQIVND (reference sequence). Trimming left V 0 bases short and J 6 bases short, with 12 bases between. CDR3 DNA: TGTGCCAGTAGTATAGATGGGAATCTCCCCAATGAGCAGTTCTTC. Its translation: CASSIDGNLPNEQFF.

The CDR3 loop is CASGFRASRSTGELFF. CDR3 bases: TGTGCTAGTGGTTTTAGGGCTAGTCGCTCCACCGGGGAGCTGTTTTTT. The V gene is TRBV12-5, the J gene TRBJ2-2; D is ambiguous. Trimming stripped 3 bases from V and 4 bases from J, with 15 bases between. Germline V gene data show CDR1 as LGHNT and CDR2 as FRNRAP. The CDR3 consists of 16 residues.

This clonotype has more than one count but fewer than ten. CDR3 in amino acids: CSAPSSDLNTEAFF. The CDR3, as DNA: TGCAGTGCCCCCTCTTCAGACTTGAACACTGAAGCTTTCTTT. V is TRBV20-1 and J is TRBJ1-1, with no clear D. Germline V CDR1 and CDR2: DFQATT, SNEGSKA (reference sequence). V was trimmed by 6 bases and J by 0 bases, leaving 14 bases between them. The CDR3 totals 14 residues.

This clonotype showed up many times. The chain recombines TRBV19 with TRBJ2-1, with 11 nucleotides matching TRBD2. The trim removed 6 bases at V and 4 bases at J, leaving 2 bases unmatched. Germline assignment: CDR1 LNHDA and CDR2 SQIVND (reference sequence). The CDR3 runs to 14 residues. CDR3 nucleotides: TGTGCCAGTAGACTAGCGGGAGTGTACAATGAGCAGTTCTTC. It codes for CASRLAGVYNEQFF. Complete variable domain (other parts from reference TRBV19 and TRBJ2-1): DGGITQSPKYLFRKEGQNVTLSCEQNLNHDAMYWYRQDPGQGLRLIYYSQIVNDFQKGDIAEGYSVSREKKESFPLTVTSAQKNPTAFYLCASRLAGVYNEQFFGPGTRLTVL.

A few counts support this clonotype. The rearrangement joins TRBV30 to TRBJ2-7, with a possible D match to TRBD1 (6 bases). Germline CDR1 GTSNPN, CDR2 SVGIG (reference sequence). This CDR3 is 15 amino acids long. V was trimmed by 3 bases and J by 0 bases, leaving 15 bases between them. Here the CDR3 reads CAWRDRWTVSYEQYF. The CDR3 DNA reads as TGTGCCTGGAGGGACCGATGGACAGTCTCCTACGAGCAGTACTTC.

This clonotype has a count of ten or more. V is TRBV27 and J is TRBJ1-4; no definite D call. V was cut by 8 bases and J by 4 bases, with 14 bases left in between. The CDR3 extends over 14 amino acids. CDR1 is MNHEY and CDR2 is SMNVEV in the germline V gene (reference sequence). Written as DNA, the CDR3 is TGTGCCAGCGGTTCGGCGGGAGTTAATGAAAAACTGTTTTTT. Translation: CASGSAGVNEKLFF.

This clonotype was recorded at least ten times. The V gene is TRBV18, the J gene TRBJ2-1, with 12 bases identical to TRBD2. Germline loops: CDR1 KGHSH, CDR2 LQKENI. The CDR3 is 14 residues long. The ends lost 3 bases at V and 9 bases at J; junction bases unmatched: 3. DNA of the CDR3: TGTGCCAGCTCACCGGTACTAGCGGGAGGTGAGCAGTTCTTC. It translates to CASSPVLAGGEQFF.

This clonotype was found many times. V usage is TRBV6-1 and J usage is TRBJ2-5, with 7 bases lining up with TRBD1. Germline trimming cut 7 bases from V and 1 base from J; bases unmatched to any gene: 6. The CDR3 has 14 residues. Germline values: CDR1 MNHNS, CDR2 SASEGT. The CDR3 is CASTRDRLQETQYF. The CDR3 bases are TGTGCCAGCACCCGGGACAGACTCCAAGAGACCCAGTACTTC.

This clonotype showed up many times. V usage is TRBV28 and J usage is TRBJ2-2; no reliable D call. The CDR3 totals 17 residues. The germline V and J ends were trimmed by 6 bases and 3 bases, with 20 bases remaining between them. From germline, CDR1 is MDHEN and CDR2 SYDVKM. CDR3 sequence: CASSPRPRLADTGELFF. CDR3 DNA: TGTGCCAGCAGCCCCAGGCCCCGCCTTGCGGACACCGGGGAGCTGTTTTTT.